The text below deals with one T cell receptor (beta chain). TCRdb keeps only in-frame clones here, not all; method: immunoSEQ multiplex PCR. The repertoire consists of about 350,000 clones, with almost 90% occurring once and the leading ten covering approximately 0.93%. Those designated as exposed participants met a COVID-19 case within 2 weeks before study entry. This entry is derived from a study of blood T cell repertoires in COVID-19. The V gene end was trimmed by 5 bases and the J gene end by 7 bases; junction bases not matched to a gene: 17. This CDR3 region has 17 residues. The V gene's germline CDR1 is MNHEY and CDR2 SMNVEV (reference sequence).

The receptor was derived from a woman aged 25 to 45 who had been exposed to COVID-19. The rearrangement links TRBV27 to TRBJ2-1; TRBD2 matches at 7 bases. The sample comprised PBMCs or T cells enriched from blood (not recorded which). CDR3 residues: CASSPLLLAGELNEQFF. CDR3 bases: TGTGCCAGCAGTCCCCTCTTACTTGCGGGAGAGCTAAATGAGCAGTTCTTC.